This T cell receptor beta chain was captured in a study of T cells in Graves' hyperthyroidism and ophthalmopathy. RNA transcripts gave rise to amplified TCR beta CDR3 regions. An initial round of RT-PCR targeting the TCR CDR3 relied on the HTBI primer set. TCRdb reprocessed the multiplex PCR reads via MiXCR and lists one record per CDR3 protein. The sample yields 550,000 to 850,000 distinct CDR3 sequences, about 19% seen once. The table lists this clonotype with many counts. The V gene lost 4 bases and the J gene lost 0 bases, with 17 bases spanning the gap. The CDR3 sequence is 17 residues long. CDR1 SNHLY and CDR2 FYNNEI come from the germline V gene.

J is TRBJ2-3 and V is TRBV2, with D perhaps TRBD1 or TRBD2 (6 bases each). Source material: blood. The TCR originated in a woman between 50 and 59 years old with Graves' hyperthyroidism that later progressed to Graves' ophthalmopathy. This CDR3 reads CASSGPNRGRSTDTQYF. CDR3 coding DNA: TGTGCCAGCAGTGGGCCTAACCGGGGGCGTAGCACAGATACGCAGTATTTT.